This TCR beta chain derives from a study of OX40 agonist ivuxolimab in advanced cancers. General study findings and limits: The authors also found low normalized T-cell clonal expansion in some nonresponders.

Exclusion of a patient followed from autoimmune disease history or systemic immunosuppression. Patients had blood sampled at baseline and again on cycle 4 day 1 and cycle 7 day 1. Libraries were prepared by immunoSEQ multiplex PCR; TCRdb keeps only in-frame clonotypes and omits some of them. The sample gives over 55,000 clones, roughly 92% of which show up once; less than 2.5% is in the top ten. This clone occurred once. The antigen remains unidentified. V lost 1 base, J lost 8 bases, and 6 bases lay in between. CDR3 length equals 12 residues. Germline-derived CDR1 and CDR2 are LNHNV and YYDKDF (reference sequence).

The V gene is TRBV15, the J gene TRBJ2-1, with unresolved D. The sequence came from an adult with an advanced solid tumor such as melanoma, head and neck, liver or kidney cancer. The material was CD4+ or CD8+ T cells sorted from blood, obtained in a trial of the OX40 agonist ivuxolimab. CDR3 DNA sequence: TGTGCCACCAGCAGAGTTTCCGATGAGCAGTTCTTC. Encoded protein: CATSRVSDEQFF.